The next 8 T cell receptor beta chains were all read from a single sample in a study of T cells after yellow fever vaccination. Using its own MiXCR run on the 5' RACE reads, TCRdb lists one record per CDR3 protein. The repertoire holds about 400,000 distinct CDR3 sequences, with more than 9% as singletons. Source: PBMCs, taken on the day of the first yellow fever vaccination. The receptors here all came from a man aged 18-30 years who received the YFV17D yellow fever vaccine.

This clonotype was seen only a few times. The rearrangement uses TRBV2 and TRBJ2-7; TRBD2 aligns across 7 bases. The V segment lost 4 bases and the J segment 4 bases; nucleotides outside the gene matches: 10. Germline CDR1 reads SNHLY; CDR2 reads FYNNEI. This CDR3 region has 15 residues. CDR3 amino acids: CASSGGGSTLYEQYV. Here the CDR3 DNA reads TGTGCCAGCAGTGGGGGGGGGAGCACTCTTTACGAGCAGTACGTC.

The chain is built from TRBV9 and TRBJ1-2; D gene ambiguous. V was trimmed by 3 bases and J by 3 bases, leaving 12 bases between them. CDR1 is SGDLS and CDR2 is YYNGEE in the germline V gene. The CDR3 consists of 14 residues. The chain's CDR3 is CASSAQLEYYGYTF. CDR3 in DNA: TGTGCCAGCAGCGCCCAGCTAGAATACTATGGCTACACCTTC.

This clonotype turned up a few times. The chain links TRBV6-5 to TRBJ2-7; D unclear. CDR1 is MNHEY, CDR2 SVGAGI, per germline. The V end was cut by 5 bases, the J end by 3 bases, with 11 bases between. The CDR3 has 13 residues. CDR3 region: CASSLDNNYEQYF. The CDR3 nucleotides are TGTGCCAGCAGTCTCGACAACAACTACGAGCAGTACTTC.

The chain uses TRBV11-2 and TRBJ2-2; TRBD2 matches 15 bases. V lost 5 bases to trimming and J lost 1 base; unmatched junction nucleotides: 11. CDR3 length: 20 residues. The germline V gene has CDR1 SGHAT and CDR2 FQNNGV. The CDR3 here is CASSPTPGLAGGLNTGELFF. CDR3 sequence (DNA): TGTGCCAGCAGCCCAACGCCGGGACTAGCGGGGGGCCTGAACACCGGGGAGCTGTTTTTT.

This clonotype was counted between two and nine times. This rearrangement joins TRBV12-3 or TRBV12-4 to TRBJ2-7; D not certain. The CDR3 spans 13 residues. Trimming removed 6 bases from V and 2 bases from J, with 11 bases in between. DNA for the CDR3: TGTGCCAGCAGCTTTTGGATGCCCTACGAGCAGTACTTC. It specifies CASSFWMPYEQYF.

This sequence joins TRBV30 and TRBJ2-1, with D possibly matching TRBD2 (5 bases). Trimming cost V 5 bases and J 0 bases, with 17 bases left between them. CDR3 size: 16 residues. Per the germline V gene, CDR1 is GTSNPN and CDR2 is SVGIG (reference sequence). The CDR3 nucleotides are TGTGCCTGGGAGGGATTAGACGGAAGCTCCTACAATGAGCAGTTCTTC. It specifies CAWEGLDGSSYNEQFF.

This chain uses TRBV21-1 with TRBJ1-2; TRBD1, the table's D call, was not compared with the DNA. TRBV21-1 is given as a pseudogene. The CDR3 has 15 amino acids. CDR3: CASSKWGQGKSGYTF. The CDR3 nucleotides are TGTGCCAGCAGCAAATGGGGACAGGGGAAAAGTGGCTACACCTTC.

This clonotype was detected only once. This sequence may be a read error, since a much larger clone differs from it by one base. The rearrangement links TRBV27 to TRBJ2-3; D is unclear. The ends were cut back, 5 bases at V and 1 base at J, with 13 bases in the middle. Germline V CDR1 and CDR2: MNHEY, SMNVEV (reference sequence). The CDR3 consists of 15 residues. CDR3 nucleotide sequence: TGTGCCAGCAGTGCCCCAAGGTGGGGCACAGATACGCAGTATTTT. The encoded protein is CASSAPRWGTDTQYF.